This TCR beta chain was documented in a study of T cell responses to AZD1222 COVID-19 vaccine. A remark on this clone: Its antigen is not identified. At the DNA level, this CDR3 is encoded by other sequences in the same sample as well.

The study, taken as a whole, reports: Seropositive AZD1222 recipients at baseline numbered only 6 or 7. Variant regions that are unmutated are reportedly the target of nearly half of spike-specific TCRs. It should be noted that donors were predominantly white British and more often female, and clonal diversity was possibly underestimated.

The protocol was immunoSEQ multiplex PCR, while the TCRdb copy is restricted to in-frame clones and leaves out a portion. Found here are 200,000 or so clones, approximately 94% of them singletons; the top ten hold around 1%. The CDR3 covers 12 residues. Trimming shortened V by 0 bases and J by 2 bases, and 3 bases separated the two germline ends. In germline, CDR1 is SGHRS, CDR2 YFSETQ. The genes are TRBV5-1 and TRBJ2-7, with D unclear. The TCR sequence derives from an adult in good health. The sequenced sample was peripheral blood, obtained on day 0 of MenACWY control vaccination. CDR3 bases: TGCGCCAGCAGCTTGGGGGCCTACGAGCAGTACTTC. Its protein is CASSLGAYEQYF.